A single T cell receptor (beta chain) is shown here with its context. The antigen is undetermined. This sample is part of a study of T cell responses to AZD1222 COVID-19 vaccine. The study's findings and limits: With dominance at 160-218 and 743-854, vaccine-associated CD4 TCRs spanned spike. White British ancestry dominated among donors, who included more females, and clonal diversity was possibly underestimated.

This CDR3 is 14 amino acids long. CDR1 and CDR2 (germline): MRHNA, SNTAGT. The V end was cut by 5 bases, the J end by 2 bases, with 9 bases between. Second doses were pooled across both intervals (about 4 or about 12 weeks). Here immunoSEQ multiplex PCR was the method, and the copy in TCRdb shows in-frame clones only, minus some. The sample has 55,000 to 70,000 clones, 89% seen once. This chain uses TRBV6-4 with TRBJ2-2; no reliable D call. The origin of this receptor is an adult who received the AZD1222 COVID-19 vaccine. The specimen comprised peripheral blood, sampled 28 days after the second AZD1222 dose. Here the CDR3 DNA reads TGTGCCAGCAGTCCGATTCATAACACCGGGGAGCTGTTTTTT. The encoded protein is CASSPIHNTGELFF.